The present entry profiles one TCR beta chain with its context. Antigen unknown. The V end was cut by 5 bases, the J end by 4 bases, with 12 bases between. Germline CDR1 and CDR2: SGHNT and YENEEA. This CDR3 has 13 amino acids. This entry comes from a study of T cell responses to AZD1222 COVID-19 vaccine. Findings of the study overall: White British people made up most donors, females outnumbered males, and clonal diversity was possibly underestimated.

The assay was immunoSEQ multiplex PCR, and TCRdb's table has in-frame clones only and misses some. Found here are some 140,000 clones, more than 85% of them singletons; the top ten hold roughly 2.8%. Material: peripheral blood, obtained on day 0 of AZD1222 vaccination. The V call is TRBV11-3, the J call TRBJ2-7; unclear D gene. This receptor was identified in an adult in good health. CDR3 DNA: TGTGCCAGCAGCCTTACAATGGATTACGAGCAGTACTTC. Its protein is CASSLTMDYEQYF.